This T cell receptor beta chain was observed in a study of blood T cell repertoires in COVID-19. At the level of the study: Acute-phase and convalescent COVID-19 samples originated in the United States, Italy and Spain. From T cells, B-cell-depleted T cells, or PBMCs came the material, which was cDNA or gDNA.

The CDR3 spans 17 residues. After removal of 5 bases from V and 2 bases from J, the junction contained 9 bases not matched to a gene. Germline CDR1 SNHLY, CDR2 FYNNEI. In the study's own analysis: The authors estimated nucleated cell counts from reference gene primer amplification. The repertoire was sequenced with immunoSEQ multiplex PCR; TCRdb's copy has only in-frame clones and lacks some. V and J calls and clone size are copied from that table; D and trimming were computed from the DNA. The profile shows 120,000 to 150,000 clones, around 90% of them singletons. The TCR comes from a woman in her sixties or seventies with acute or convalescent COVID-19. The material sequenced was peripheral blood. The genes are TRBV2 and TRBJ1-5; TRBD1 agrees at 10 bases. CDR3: CASSPGQGGGRNQPQHF. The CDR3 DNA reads TGTGCCAGCAGTCCCGGACAGGGGGGAGGTCGCAATCAGCCCCAGCATTTT.